The 9 T cell receptor beta chains presented below share a single source sample, sequenced in a study of vaccination effects on CD4 cells after COVID-19. Their cognate antigens are unknown. Sequenced by immunoSEQ multiplex PCR; TCRdb stores in-frame clones only, minus some. This table has fewer than 40,000 clones, 74% appearing once. Researchers isolated CD4+ T cells once less than twelve days of culture had elapsed. The cohort was immunized with two doses of either the BNT162b2 or mRNA-1273 vaccine. This sample comprised CD4+ T cells from PBMCs cultured without peptide, obtained after COVID-19 vaccination. Receptor source: a human donor who received a COVID-19 vaccine.

This clone is deemed medium-sized. This sequence joins TRBV30 and TRBJ2-7, with D tentatively TRBD1 or TRBD2 (5 bases each). The CDR3 is 13 residues long. The ends were cut back, 4 bases at V and 3 bases at J, with 13 bases in the middle. CDR1 and CDR2 (germline): GTSNPN, SVGIG (reference sequence). Here the CDR3 reads CAWMEGTHYEQYF. For the CDR3, the DNA is TGTGCCTGGATGGAAGGGACCCACTACGAGCAGTACTTC.

The V gene is TRBV9, the J gene TRBJ2-7; D is unclear. The CDR3 loop spans 14 amino acids. The ends were cut back, 0 bases at V and 5 bases at J, with 12 bases in the middle. CDR1 and CDR2 (germline): SGDLS, YYNGEE. This CDR3 reads CASSVDLRPHEQYF. The CDR3 nucleotides read TGTGCCAGCAGCGTAGATCTCCGTCCTCACGAGCAGTACTTC.

J is TRBJ2-7 and V is TRBV10-3, with 10 bases lining up with TRBD2. The ends lost 6 bases at V and 0 bases at J; junction bases unmatched: 14. This CDR3 spans 18 amino acids. From germline, CDR1 is ENHRY and CDR2 SYGVKD. The CDR3 region has the DNA TGTGCCATCAGCGAGGGGCGGGCTAGCGGGGGCCTCTCCTACGAGCAGTACTTC. Translation gives CAISEGRASGGLSYEQYF.

The chain recombines TRBV29-1 with TRBJ2-3; TRBD1 matches 9 bases. This CDR3 has 12 residues. Per the germline V gene, CDR1 is SQVTM and CDR2 is ANQGSEA. The CDR3 region is CAGQGFTDTQYF. The CDR3 nucleotides are TGCGCTGGACAGGGGTTCACAGATACGCAGTATTTT.

The genes are TRBV5-1 and TRBJ2-5; a possible D gene is TRBD1 (5 bases). V lost 5 bases to trimming and J lost 1 base, with 9 bases between them. CDR3 length: 13 amino acids. CDR1 is SGHRS and CDR2 is YFSETQ in the germline V gene. CDR3 residues: CASRRGLQETQYF. CDR3 DNA: TGCGCCAGCAGAAGGGGCCTCCAAGAGACCCAGTACTTC.

The V gene is TRBV9, the J gene TRBJ2-5; D might be TRBD1 (6 bases). V lost 1 base, J lost 5 bases, and 12 bases lay in between. The CDR3 totals 14 residues. In germline, CDR1 is SGDLS, CDR2 YYNGEE. CDR3 nucleotide sequence: TGTGCCAGCAGCGTATCAAGGGGGTCCGAGACCCAGTACTTC. This translates into CASSVSRGSETQYF. The entire variable domain, with the rest obtained from reference TRBV9 and TRBJ2-5, is as follows: DSGVTQTPKHLITATGQRVTLRCSPRSGDLSVYWYQQSLDQGLQFLIQYYNGEERAKGNILERFSAQQFPDLHSELNLSSLELGDSALYFCASSVSRGSETQYFGPGTRLLVL.

In this sample, this clone turned up a few times. This rearrangement joins TRBV30 to TRBJ1-3; TRBD1 might be the D (5 bases). The V gene lost 1 base and the J gene lost 2 bases, with 12 bases spanning the gap. In germline, CDR1 is GTSNPN, CDR2 SVGIG (reference sequence). The CDR3 covers 15 residues. CDR3 loop: CAWSAAGTPGNTIYF. CDR3 DNA: TGTGCCTGGAGTGCGGCCGGGACCCCTGGAAACACCATATATTTT.

The chain links TRBV6-4 to TRBJ1-1; D remains unclear. The CDR3 length is 9 residues. Germline V gene sequence: CDR1 MRHNA, CDR2 SNTAGT. V shed 8 bases and J shed 6 bases, with 4 bases lying between them. CDR3 amino acids: CASSSEAFF. CDR3 in DNA: TGTGCCAGCTCCTCTGAAGCTTTCTTT.

This sequence joins TRBV6-5 and TRBJ2-7, with 7 bases aligning to TRBD2. Germline V gene data show CDR1 as MNHEY and CDR2 as SVGAGI. This CDR3 spans 11 amino acids. The ends lost 6 bases at V and 7 bases at J; junction bases unmatched: 3. Here the CDR3 reads CASSGGMEQYF. The CDR3 DNA reads as TGTGCCAGCAGCGGGGGGATGGAGCAGTACTTC.